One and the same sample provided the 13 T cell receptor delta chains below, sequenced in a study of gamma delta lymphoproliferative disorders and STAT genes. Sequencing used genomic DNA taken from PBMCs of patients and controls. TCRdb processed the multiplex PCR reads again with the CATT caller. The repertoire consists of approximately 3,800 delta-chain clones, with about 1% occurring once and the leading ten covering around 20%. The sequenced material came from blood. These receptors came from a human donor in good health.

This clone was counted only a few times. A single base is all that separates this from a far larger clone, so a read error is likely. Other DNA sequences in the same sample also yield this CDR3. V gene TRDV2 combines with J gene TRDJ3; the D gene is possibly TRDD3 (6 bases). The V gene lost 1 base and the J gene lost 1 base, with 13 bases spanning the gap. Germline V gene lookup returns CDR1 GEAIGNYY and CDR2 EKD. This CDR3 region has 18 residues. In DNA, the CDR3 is TGTGCCTGTGACACAGCTGGGGAGAGATCCTGGGACACCCGACAGATGTTTTTC. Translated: CACDTAGERSWDTRQMFF.

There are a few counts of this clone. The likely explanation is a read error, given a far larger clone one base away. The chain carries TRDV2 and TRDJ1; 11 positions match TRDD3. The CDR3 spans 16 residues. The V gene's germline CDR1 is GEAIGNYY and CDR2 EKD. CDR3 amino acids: CAYDSLLGDSGDKLIF. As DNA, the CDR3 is TGTGCCTATGACTCACTACTGGGGGATAGTGGAGATAAACTCATCTTT.

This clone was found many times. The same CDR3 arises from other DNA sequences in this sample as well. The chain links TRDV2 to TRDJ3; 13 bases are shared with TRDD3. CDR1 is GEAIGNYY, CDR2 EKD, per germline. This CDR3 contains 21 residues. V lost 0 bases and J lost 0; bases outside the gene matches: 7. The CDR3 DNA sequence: TGTGCCTGTGACACCCTACTGGGGGATACGGAGGACTCCTGGGACACCCGACAGATGTTTTTC. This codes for CACDTLLGDTEDSWDTRQMFF.

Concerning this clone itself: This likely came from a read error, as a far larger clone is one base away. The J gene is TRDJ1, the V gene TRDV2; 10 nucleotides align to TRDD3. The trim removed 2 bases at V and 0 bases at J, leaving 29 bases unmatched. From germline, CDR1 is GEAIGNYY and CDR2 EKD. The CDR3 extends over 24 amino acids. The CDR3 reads CACDNATSPTFRWGDTMYTDKLIF. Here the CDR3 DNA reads TGTGCCTGTGACAACGCCACTTCCCCTACGTTTAGATGGGGGGATACGATGTACACCGATAAACTCATCTTT.

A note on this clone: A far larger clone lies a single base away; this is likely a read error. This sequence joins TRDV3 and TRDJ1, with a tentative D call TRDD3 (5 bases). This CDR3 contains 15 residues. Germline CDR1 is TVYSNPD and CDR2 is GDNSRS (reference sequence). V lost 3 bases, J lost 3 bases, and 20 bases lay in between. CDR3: CALAINYWHADKLIF. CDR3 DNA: TGTGCCTTGGCAATTAATTACTGGCACGCCGATAAACTCATCTTT. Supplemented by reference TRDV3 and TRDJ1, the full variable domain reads CDKVTQSSPDQTVASGSEVVLLCTYDTVYSNPDLFWYRIRPDYSFQFVFYGDNSRSEGADFTQGRFSVKHILTQKAFHLVISPVRTEDSATYYCALAINYWHADKLIFGKGTRVTVEP.

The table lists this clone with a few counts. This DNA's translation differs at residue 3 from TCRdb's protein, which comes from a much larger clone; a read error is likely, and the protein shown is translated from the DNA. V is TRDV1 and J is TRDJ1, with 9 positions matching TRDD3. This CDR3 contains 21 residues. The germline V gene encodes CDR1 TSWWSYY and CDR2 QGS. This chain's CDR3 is CAPGELFPFPLPWGMYDKLIF. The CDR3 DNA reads TGTGCTCCTGGGGAACTATTCCCTTTTCCTCTACCCTGGGGGATGTACGATAAACTCATCTTT.

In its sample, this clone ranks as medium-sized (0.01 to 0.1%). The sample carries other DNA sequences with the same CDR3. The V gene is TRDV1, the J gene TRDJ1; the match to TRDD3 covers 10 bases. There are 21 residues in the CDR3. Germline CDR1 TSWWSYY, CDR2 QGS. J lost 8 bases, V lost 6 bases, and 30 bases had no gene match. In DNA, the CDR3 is TGTGCTCTTGGCCCTACGCTTCCTCCTACTGTTCGCTGGGGGATATTGGGGAAACTCATCTTT. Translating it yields CALGPTLPPTVRWGILGKLIF.

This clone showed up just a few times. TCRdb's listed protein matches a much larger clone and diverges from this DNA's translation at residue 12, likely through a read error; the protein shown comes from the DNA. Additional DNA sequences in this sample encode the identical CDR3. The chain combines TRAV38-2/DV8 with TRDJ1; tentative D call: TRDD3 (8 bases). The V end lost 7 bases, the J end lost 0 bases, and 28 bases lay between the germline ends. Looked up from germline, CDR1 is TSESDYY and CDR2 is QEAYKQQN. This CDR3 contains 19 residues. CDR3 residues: CAYFSYAVGGFRYTDKLIF. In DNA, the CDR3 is TGTGCTTATTTTTCCTACGCAGTTGGGGGATTTAGGTACACCGATAAACTCATCTTT.

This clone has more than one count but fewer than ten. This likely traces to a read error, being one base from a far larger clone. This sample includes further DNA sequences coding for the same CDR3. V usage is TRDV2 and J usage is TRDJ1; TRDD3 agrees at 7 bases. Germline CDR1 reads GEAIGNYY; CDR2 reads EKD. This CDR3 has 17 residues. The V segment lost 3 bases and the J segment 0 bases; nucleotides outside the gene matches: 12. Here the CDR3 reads CACDAMGDLQYTDKLIF. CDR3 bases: TGTGCCTGTGACGCCATGGGGGACCTCCAATACACCGATAAACTCATCTTT.

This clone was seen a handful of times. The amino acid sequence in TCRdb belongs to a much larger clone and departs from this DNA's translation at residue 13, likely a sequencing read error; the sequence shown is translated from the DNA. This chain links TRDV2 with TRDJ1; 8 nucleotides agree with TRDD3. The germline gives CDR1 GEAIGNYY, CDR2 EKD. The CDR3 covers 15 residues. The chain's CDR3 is CACDQLGILTDKPIF. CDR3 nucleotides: TGTGCCTGTGACCAATTGGGGATACTCACCGATAAACCCATCTTT.

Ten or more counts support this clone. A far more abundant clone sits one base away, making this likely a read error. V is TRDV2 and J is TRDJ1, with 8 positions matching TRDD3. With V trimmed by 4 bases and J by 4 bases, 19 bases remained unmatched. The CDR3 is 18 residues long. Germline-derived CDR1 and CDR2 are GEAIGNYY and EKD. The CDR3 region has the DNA TGTGCCTGTGAATCACTGGGGGGCACAAAGGAGTACATCGATAAACTCATCTTT. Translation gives CACESLGGTKEYIDKLIF.

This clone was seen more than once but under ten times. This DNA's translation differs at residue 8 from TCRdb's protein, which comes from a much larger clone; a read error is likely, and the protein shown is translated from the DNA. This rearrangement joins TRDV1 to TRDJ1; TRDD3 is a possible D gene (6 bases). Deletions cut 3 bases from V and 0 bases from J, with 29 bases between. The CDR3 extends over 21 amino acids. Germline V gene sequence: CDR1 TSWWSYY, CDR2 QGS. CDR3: CALGDSSPYDGWGRYTDKLIF. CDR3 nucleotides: TGTGCTCTTGGGGATTCCTCTCCCTACGATGGCTGGGGCCGGTACACCGATAAACTCATCTTT.

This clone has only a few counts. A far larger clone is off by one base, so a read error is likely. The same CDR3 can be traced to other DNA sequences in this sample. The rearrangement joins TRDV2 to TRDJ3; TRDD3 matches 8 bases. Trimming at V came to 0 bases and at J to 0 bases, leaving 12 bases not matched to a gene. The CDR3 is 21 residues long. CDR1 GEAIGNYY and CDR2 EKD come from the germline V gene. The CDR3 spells CACDTGGTTGGYSWDTRQMFF. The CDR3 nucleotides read TGTGCCTGTGACACCGGAGGAACTACAGGGGGATACTCCTGGGACACCCGACAGATGTTTTTC.